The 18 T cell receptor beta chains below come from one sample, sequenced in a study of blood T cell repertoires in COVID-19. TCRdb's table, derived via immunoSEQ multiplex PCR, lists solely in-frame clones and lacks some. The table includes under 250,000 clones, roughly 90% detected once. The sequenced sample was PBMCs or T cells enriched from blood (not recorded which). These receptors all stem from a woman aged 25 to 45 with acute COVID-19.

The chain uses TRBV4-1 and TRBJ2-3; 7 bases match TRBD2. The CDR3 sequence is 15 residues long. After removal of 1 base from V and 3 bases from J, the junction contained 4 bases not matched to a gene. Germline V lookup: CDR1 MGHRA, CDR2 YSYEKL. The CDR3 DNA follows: TGCGCCAGCAGCCAAGGGCTAGCGGTAACAGATACGCAGTATTTT. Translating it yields CASSQGLAVTDTQYF.

For the CDR3, the DNA is TGTGCCAGCAGCGCCAGGACAGCGGAGTGGAACACCGGGGAGCTGTTTTTT. Protein sequence: CASSARTAEWNTGELFF. J is TRBJ2-2 and V is TRBV9; D is perhaps TRBD1 (6 bases). V dropped 3 bases and J dropped 1 base, with 16 bases sitting between them. CDR3 length: 17 amino acids. The germline V gene has CDR1 SGDLS and CDR2 YYNGEE.

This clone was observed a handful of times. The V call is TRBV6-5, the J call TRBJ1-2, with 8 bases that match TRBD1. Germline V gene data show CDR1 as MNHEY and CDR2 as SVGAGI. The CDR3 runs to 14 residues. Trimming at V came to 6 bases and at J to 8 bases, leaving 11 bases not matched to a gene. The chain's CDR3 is CASRPTDRGRGYTF. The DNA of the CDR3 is TGTGCCAGCAGACCCACCGACAGGGGCCGAGGCTACACCTTC.

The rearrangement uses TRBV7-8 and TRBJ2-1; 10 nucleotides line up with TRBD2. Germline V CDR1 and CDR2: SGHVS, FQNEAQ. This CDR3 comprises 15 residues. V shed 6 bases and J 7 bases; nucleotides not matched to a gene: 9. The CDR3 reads CASRPSGGSRNEQFF. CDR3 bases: TGTGCCAGCAGGCCTAGCGGGGGCTCGAGGAATGAGCAGTTCTTC.

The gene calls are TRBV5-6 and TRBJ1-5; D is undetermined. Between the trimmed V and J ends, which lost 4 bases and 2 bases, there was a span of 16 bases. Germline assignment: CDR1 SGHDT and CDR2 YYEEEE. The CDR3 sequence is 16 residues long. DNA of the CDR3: TGTGCCAGCAGCCCCTATTTTCGGCGGGGCAATCAGCCCCAGCATTTT. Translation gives CASSPYFRRGNQPQHF.

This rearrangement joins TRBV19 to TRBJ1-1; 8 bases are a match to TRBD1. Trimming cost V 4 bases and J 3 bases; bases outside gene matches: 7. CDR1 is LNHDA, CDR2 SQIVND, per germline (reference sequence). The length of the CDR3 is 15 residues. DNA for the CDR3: TGTGCCAGTAGTAGGTATATCAGGGGGCACACTGAAGCTTTCTTT. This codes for CASSRYIRGHTEAFF.

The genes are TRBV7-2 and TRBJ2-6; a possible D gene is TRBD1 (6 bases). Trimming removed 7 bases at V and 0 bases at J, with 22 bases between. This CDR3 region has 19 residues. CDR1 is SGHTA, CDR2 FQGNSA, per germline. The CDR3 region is CASTLRSRGIPSGANVLTF. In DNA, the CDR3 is TGTGCCAGCACCCTCAGGAGCAGGGGAATTCCCTCTGGGGCCAACGTCCTGACTTTC.

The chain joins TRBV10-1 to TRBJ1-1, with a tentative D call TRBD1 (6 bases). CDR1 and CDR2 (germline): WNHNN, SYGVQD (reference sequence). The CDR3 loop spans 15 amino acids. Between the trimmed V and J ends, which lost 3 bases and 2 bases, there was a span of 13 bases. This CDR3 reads CASSDQQGTNTEAFF. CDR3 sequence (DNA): TGCGCCAGCAGTGATCAACAGGGCACAAACACTGAAGCTTTCTTT.

The CDR3 loop is CASSRFRVTSYEQYF. Written as DNA, the CDR3 is TGTGCCAGCAGTAGATTCCGGGTCACCTCCTACGAGCAGTACTTC. The chain links TRBV6-2 or TRBV6-3 to TRBJ2-7; D unresolved. CDR3 length: 15 amino acids. Trimming stripped 5 bases from V and 0 bases from J, with 14 bases between. CDR1 and CDR2 from the germline V gene are MNHEY and SVGEGT.

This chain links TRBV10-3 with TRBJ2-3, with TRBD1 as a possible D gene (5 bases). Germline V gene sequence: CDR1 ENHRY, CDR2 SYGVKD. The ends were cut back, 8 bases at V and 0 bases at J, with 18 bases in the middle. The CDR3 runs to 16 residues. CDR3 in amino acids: CAISHVGEKSTDTQYF. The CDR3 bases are TGTGCCATCTCCCATGTAGGGGAAAAAAGCACAGATACGCAGTATTTT.

The CDR3 reads CATSDWGGPQGETQYF. The CDR3 DNA reads TGTGCCACCAGTGACTGGGGGGGCCCCCAAGGGGAGACCCAGTACTTC. V and J are TRBV24-1 and TRBJ2-5; perhaps TRBD2 as D (7 bases). Trimming removed 4 bases from V and 5 bases from J, with 19 bases in between. Germline V gene lookup returns CDR1 KGHDR and CDR2 SFDVKD. This CDR3 comprises 16 residues.

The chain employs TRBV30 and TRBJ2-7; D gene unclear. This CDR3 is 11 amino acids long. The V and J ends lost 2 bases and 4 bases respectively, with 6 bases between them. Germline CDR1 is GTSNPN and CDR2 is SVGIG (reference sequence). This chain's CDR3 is CAWSLRYEQYF. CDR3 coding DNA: TGTGCCTGGAGTCTACGTTACGAGCAGTACTTC.

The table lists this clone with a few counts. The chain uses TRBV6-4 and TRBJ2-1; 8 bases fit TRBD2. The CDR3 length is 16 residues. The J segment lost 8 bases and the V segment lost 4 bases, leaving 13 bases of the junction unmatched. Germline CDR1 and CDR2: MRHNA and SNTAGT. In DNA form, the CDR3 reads TGTGCCAGCAGTGTTATAGCCGGGACTAGTGGGGATGAGCAGTTCTTC. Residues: CASSVIAGTSGDEQFF.

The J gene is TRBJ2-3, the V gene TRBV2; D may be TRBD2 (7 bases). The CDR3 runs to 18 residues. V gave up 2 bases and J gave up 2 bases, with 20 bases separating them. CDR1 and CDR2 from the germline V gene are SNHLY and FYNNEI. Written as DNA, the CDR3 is TGTGCCAGCAGTGAAAGCGGGTGGCGGGGGCCCTACACAGATACGCAGTATTTT. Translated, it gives CASSESGWRGPYTDTQYF.

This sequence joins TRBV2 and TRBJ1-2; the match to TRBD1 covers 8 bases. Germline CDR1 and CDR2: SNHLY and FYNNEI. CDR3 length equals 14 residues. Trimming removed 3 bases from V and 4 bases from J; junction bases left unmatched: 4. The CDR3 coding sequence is TGTGCCAGCAGTGACAGGGGGCGTACCTATGGCTACACCTTC. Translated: CASSDRGRTYGYTF.

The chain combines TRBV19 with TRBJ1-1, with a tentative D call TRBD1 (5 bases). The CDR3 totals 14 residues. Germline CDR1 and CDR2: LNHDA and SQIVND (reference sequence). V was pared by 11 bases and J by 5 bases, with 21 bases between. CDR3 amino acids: CAGSQTAMSTEAFF. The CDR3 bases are TGTGCCGGTTCCCAGACAGCTATGAGTACTGAAGCTTTCTTT.

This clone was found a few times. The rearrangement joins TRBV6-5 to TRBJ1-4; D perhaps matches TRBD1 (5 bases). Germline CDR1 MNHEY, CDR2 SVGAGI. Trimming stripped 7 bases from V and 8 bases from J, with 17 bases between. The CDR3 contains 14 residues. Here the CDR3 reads CASTRRGVEEKLFF. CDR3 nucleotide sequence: TGTGCCAGCACCAGACGGGGGGTAGAGGAAAAACTGTTTTTT.

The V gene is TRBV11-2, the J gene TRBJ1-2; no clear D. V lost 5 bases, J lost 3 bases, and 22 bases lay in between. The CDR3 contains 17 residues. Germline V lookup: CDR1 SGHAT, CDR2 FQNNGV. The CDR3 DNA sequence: TGTGCCAGCAGCGCGGCATCCCTCAGTGGATCCTACTATGGCTACACCTTC. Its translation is CASSAASLSGSYYGYTF.